This T cell receptor (beta chain) came from a study of shared T cell receptors in the human thymus. Assay: immunoSEQ multiplex PCR; the TCRdb copy retains only in-frame clones and omits some. The sample yields about 380,000 clones, 85% to 95% seen once. Germline V CDR1 and CDR2: ENHRY, SYGVKD. The CDR3 is 15 residues long. Trimming left V 2 bases short and J 2 bases short, with 13 bases between. This sequence was found in a human donor. The J gene is TRBJ2-7, the V gene TRBV10-3; no clear D gene. The sequencing input was thymocytes. The CDR3 region is CAISEERGPTYEQYF. The DNA of the CDR3 is TGTGCCATCAGTGAGGAGCGAGGCCCCACCTACGAGCAGTACTTC.